The sample holds a few counts of the clone carrying this TCR beta chain. Between the trimmed V and J ends, which lost 3 bases and 7 bases, there was a span of 23 bases. Germline lookup yields CDR1 SGHDT and CDR2 YYEEEE. The CDR3 is 17 residues long. This record belongs to a study of T cell changes during pregnancy in multiple sclerosis. Clones were read by immunoSEQ multiplex PCR, and TCRdb kept only the in-frame ones, dropping some. The data show approximately 69,000 clones, with roughly 92% seen just once and around 2.2% held by the top ten. The TCR was taken from a female donor in good health, enrolled as a control in a pregnancy study. Material: peripheral blood, obtained in the second trimester of pregnancy. V usage is TRBV5-6 and J usage is TRBJ2-1, with a possible D match to TRBD1 (6 bases). This chain's CDR3 is CASSSPQGQGWENEQFF. Written as DNA, the CDR3 is TGTGCCAGCAGCTCCCCACAGGGTCAAGGGTGGGAGAATGAGCAGTTCTTC.